This is a list of T cell receptor beta chains from one sample in a study of T cell repertoires in cytomegalovirus infection. TCRdb analysed the reads with MiXCR anew, one entry per CDR3 protein. The sample carries fewer than 250,000 distinct CDR3 sequences, approximately 24% recorded once. The sequenced material came from CD8+ T cells from PBMCs. The receptors shown here come from a human donor in good health (CMV status not recorded). Some clones in this sample may be carry-over from other donors' samples. The CDR3 runs from the conserved cysteine through the conserved F or W. Fields, in order: clone size, V gene, CDR3 protein. For some rows the clone size is stated as once, few or many, or as a class when expanded; others skip it.

>few|TRBV4-1
CASSQRQYGGELFF
>.|TRBV7-3
CASSPLAGDSYNEQFF
>few|TRBV25-1
CASSSQGRVGDTQYF
>.|TRBV7-9
CASSPTRQGAGELFF
>.|TRBV9
CASSAGGILSGEQYF
>.|TRBV15
CATSREFWRSYNEKLFF
>.|TRBV29-1
CSVLPGQELYEQYF
>many|TRBV19
CASSIYTGELFF
>.|TRBV6-2/TRBV6-3
CASSMDQPGANVLTF
>many|TRBV7-8
CASSLGRGHYEQYF